The 2 T cell receptor beta chains listed next were all sequenced from one sample in a study of T cells in Graves' hyperthyroidism and ophthalmopathy. There were TCR beta CDR3 regions amplified from RNA transcripts. Researchers ran a first-round RT-PCR on the TCR CDR3 using the HTBI primer set. MiXCR was run by TCRdb on the multiplex PCR reads, yielding one entry per CDR3 protein. The sample shows 350,000 to 400,000 distinct CDR3 sequences, 15% of them seen only once. The sequencing sample was made of blood. The receptors come from a woman between 25 and 40 years old with Graves' hyperthyroidism.

The chain employs TRBV20-1 and TRBJ1-4, with D unresolved. The CDR3 is 12 residues long. Germline values: CDR1 DFQATT, CDR2 SNEGSKA (reference sequence). Between the trimmed V and J ends, which lost 3 bases and 8 bases, there was a span of 10 bases. The chain's CDR3 is CSARGMEEKLFF. The CDR3 DNA reads as TGCAGTGCTAGGGGAATGGAGGAAAAACTGTTTTTT.

The V and J genes are TRBV25-1 and TRBJ1-4; D possibly corresponds to TRBD1 (5 bases). The V gene's germline CDR1 is MGHDK and CDR2 SYGVNS. The V end was cut by 5 bases, the J end by 8 bases, with 15 bases between. The CDR3 runs to 14 residues. CDR3 nucleotides: TGTGCCAGCAGTCCGAGGGTCCGGGGCGAAAAACTGTTTTTT. This encodes CASSPRVRGEKLFF.